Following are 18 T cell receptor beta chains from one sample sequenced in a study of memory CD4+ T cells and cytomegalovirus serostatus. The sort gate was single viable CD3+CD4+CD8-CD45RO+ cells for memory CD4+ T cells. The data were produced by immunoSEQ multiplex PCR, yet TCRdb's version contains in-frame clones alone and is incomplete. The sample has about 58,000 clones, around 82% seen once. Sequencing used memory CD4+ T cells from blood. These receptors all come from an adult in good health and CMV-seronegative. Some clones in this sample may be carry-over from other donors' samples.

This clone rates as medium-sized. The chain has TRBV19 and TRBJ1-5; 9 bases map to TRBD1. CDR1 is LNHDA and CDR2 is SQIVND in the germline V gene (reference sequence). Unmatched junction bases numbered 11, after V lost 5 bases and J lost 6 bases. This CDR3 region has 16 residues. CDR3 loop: CASSRSWTGASQPQHF. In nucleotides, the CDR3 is TGTGCCAGTAGTCGATCGTGGACAGGGGCGAGTCAGCCCCAGCATTTT.

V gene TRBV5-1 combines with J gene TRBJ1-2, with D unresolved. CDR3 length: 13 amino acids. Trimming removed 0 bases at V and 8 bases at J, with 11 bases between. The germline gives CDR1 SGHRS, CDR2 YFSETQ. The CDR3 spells CASSLEASWGYTF. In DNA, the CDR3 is TGCGCCAGCAGCTTGGAGGCGTCCTGGGGCTACACCTTC.

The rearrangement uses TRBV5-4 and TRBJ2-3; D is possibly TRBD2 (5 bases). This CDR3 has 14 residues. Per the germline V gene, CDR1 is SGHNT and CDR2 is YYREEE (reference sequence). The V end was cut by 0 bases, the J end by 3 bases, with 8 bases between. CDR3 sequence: CASSLDQRTDTQYF. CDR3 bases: TGTGCCAGCAGCTTGGACCAGCGGACAGATACGCAGTATTTT.

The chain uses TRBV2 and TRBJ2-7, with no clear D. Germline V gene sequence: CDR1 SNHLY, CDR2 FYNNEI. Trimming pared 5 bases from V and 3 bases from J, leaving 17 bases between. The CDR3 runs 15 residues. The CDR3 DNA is TGTGCCAGCAGTACACGGACCTCTCGGAACTACGAGCAGTACTTC. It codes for CASSTRTSRNYEQYF.

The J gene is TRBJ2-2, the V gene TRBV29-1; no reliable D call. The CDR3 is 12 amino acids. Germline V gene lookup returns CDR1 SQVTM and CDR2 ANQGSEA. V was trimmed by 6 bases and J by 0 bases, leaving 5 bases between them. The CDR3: CSVGSNTGELFF. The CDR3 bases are TGCAGCGTGGGGTCGAACACCGGGGAGCTGTTTTTT.

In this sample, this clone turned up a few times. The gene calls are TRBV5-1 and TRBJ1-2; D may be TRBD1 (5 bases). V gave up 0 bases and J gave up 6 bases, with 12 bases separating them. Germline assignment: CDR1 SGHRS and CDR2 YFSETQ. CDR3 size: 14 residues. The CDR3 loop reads CASSLAPGSDGYTF. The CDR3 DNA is TGCGCCAGCAGCTTGGCCCCAGGGTCTGATGGCTACACCTTC.

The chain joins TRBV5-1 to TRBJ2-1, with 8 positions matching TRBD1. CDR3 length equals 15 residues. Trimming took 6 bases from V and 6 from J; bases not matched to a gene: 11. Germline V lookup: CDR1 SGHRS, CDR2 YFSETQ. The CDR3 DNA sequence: TGCGCCAGCAACCTAGACAGGGGCAGGTTCAATGAGCAGTTCTTC. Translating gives CASNLDRGRFNEQFF.

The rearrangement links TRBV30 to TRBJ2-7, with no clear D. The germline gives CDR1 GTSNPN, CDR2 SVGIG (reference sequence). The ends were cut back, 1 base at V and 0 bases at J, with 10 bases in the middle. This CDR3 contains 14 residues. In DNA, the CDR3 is TGTGCCTGGAGTGAAGCGCTAAGCTCCTACGAGCAGTACTTC. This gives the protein CAWSEALSSYEQYF.

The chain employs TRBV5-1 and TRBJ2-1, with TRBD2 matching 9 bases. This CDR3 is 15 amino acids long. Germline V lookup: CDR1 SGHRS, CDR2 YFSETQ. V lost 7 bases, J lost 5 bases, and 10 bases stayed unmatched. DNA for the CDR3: TGCGCCAGCGTCCTGACTAGCGGTAGCAACAATGAGCAGTTCTTC. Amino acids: CASVLTSGSNNEQFF. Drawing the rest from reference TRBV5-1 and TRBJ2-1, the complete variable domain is KAGVTQTPRYLIKTRGQQVTLSCSPISGHRSVSWYQQTPGQGLQFLFEYFSETQRNKGNFPGRFSGRQFSNSRSEMNVSTLELGDSALYLCASVLTSGSNNEQFFGPGTRLTVL.

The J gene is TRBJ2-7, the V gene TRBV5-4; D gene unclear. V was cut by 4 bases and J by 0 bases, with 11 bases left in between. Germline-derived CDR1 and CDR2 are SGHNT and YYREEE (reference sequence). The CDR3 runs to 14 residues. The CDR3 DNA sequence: TGTGCCAGCAGCCCTGGTGGGAACTCCTACGAGCAGTACTTC. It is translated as CASSPGGNSYEQYF. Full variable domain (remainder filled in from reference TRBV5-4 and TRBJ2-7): ETGVTQSPTHLIKTRGQQVTLRCSSQSGHNTVSWYQQALGQGPQFIFQYYREEENGRGNFPPRFSGLQFPNYSSELNVNALELDDSALYLCASSPGGNSYEQYFGPGTRLTVT.

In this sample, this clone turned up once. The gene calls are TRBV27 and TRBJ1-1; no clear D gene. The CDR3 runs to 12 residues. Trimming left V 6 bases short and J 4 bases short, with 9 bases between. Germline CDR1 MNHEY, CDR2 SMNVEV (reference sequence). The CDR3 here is CASRSQLTEAFF. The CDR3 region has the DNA TGTGCCAGCAGATCACAACTCACTGAAGCTTTCTTT.

The CDR3 protein is CSVEWTPYNEQFF. DNA of the CDR3: TGCAGCGTTGAATGGACTCCCTACAATGAGCAGTTCTTC. The V call is TRBV29-1, the J call TRBJ2-1, with D possibly matching TRBD2 (5 bases). The V gene lost 2 bases and the J gene lost 2 bases, with 7 bases spanning the gap. Germline CDR1 and CDR2: SQVTM and ANQGSEA. This CDR3 is 13 amino acids long.

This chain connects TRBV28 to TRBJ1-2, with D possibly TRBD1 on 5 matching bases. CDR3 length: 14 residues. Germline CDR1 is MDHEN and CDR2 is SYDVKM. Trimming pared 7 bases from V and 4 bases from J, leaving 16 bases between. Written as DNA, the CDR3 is TGTGCCAGCATGGGTCCAGGGCGGCTCTATGGCTACACCTTC. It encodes CASMGPGRLYGYTF.

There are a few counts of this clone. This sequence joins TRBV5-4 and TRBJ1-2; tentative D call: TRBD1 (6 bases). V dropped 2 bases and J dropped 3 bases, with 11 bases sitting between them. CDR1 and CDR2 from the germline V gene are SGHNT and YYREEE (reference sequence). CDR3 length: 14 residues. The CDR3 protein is CASSFRGAYYGYTF. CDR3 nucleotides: TGTGCCAGCAGCTTCAGGGGCGCCTACTATGGCTACACCTTC. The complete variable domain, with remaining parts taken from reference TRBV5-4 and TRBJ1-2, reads ETGVTQSPTHLIKTRGQQVTLRCSSQSGHNTVSWYQQALGQGPQFIFQYYREEENGRGNFPPRFSGLQFPNYSSELNVNALELDDSALYLCASSFRGAYYGYTFGSGTRLTVV.

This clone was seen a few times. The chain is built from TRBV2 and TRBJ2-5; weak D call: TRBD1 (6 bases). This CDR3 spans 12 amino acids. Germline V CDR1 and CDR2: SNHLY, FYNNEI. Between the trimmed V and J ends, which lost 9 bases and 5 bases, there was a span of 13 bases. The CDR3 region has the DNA TGTGCCAGAGAGGGGGTTCGGGAGACCCAGTACTTC. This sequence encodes CAREGVRETQYF.

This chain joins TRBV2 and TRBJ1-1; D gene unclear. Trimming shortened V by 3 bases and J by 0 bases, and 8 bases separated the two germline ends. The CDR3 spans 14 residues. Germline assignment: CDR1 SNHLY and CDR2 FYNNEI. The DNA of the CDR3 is TGTGCCAGCAGTGATCGGACGTTGAACACTGAAGCTTTCTTT. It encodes CASSDRTLNTEAFF. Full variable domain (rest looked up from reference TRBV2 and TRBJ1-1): EPEVTQTPSHQVTQMGQEVILRCVPISNHLYFYWYRQILGQKVEFLVSFYNNEISEKSEIFDDQFSVERPDGSNFTLKIRSTKLEDSAMYFCASSDRTLNTEAFFGQGTRLTVV.

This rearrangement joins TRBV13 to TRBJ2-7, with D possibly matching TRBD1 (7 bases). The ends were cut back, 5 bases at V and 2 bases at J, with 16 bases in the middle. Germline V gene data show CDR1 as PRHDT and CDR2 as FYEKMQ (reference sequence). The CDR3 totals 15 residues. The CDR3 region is CASSRTQGGPYEQYF. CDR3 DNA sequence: TGTGCCAGCAGCCGGACCCAGGGGGGCCCCTACGAGCAGTACTTC.

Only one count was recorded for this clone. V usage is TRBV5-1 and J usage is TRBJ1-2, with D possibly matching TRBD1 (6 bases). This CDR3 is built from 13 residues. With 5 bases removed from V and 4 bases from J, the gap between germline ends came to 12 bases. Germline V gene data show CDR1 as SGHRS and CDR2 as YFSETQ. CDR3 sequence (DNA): TGCGCCAGCAGTGATCAGGGGCCCTATGGCTACACCTTC. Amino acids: CASSDQGPYGYTF.